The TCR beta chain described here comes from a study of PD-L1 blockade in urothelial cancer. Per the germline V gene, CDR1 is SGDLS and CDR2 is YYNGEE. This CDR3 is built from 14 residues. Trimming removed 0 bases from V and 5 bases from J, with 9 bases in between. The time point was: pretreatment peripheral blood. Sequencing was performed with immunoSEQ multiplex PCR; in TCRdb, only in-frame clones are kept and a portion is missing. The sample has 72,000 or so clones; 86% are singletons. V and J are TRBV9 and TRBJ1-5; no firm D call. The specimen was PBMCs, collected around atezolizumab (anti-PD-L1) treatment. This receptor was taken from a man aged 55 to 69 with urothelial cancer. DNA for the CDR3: TGTGCCAGCAGCGTAGGCCCCAGCGATCAGCCCCAGCATTTT. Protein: CASSVGPSDQPQHF.